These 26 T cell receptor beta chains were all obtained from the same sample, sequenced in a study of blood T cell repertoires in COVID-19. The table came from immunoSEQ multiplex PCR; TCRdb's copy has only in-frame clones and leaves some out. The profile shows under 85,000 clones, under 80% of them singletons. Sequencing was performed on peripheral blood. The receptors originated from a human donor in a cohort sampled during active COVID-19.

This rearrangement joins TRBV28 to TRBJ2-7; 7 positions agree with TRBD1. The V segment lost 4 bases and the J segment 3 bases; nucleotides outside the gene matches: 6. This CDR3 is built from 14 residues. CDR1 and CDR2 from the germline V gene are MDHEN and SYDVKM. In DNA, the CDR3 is TGTGCCAGCAGTTCCCGGACAGGAATCTACGAGCAGTACTTC. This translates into CASSSRTGIYEQYF.

This CDR3 reads CASSSDSYQETQYF. The DNA for the CDR3 is TGTGCCAGCAGTTCCGACAGCTATCAAGAGACCCAGTACTTC. The chain is built from TRBV27 and TRBJ2-5, with a tentative D call TRBD1 (5 bases). The CDR3 is made up of 14 amino acids. CDR1 is MNHEY and CDR2 is SMNVEV in the germline V gene (reference sequence). V was pared by 4 bases and J by 2 bases, with 11 bases between.

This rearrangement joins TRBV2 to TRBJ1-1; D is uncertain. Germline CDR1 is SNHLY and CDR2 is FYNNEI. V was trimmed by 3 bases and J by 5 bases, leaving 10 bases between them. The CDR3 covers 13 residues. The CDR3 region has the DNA TGTGCCAGCAGTGATTTTCGGGAAACTGAAGCTTTCTTT. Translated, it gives CASSDFRETEAFF. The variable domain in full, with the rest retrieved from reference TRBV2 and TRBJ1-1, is EPEVTQTPSHQVTQMGQEVILRCVPISNHLYFYWYRQILGQKVEFLVSFYNNEISEKSEIFDDQFSVERPDGSNFTLKIRSTKLEDSAMYFCASSDFRETEAFFGQGTRLTVV.

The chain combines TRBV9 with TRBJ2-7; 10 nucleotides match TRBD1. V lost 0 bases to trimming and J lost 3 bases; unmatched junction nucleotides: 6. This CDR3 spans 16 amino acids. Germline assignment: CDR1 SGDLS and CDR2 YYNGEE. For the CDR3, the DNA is TGTGCCAGCAGCGTAGGGTGGACAGGGGGAATCTACGAGCAGTACTTC. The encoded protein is CASSVGWTGGIYEQYF.

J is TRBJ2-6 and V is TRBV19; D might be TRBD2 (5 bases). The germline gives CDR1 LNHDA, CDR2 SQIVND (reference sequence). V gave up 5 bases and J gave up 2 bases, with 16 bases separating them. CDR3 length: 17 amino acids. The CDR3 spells CASSAGSRVAGANVLTF. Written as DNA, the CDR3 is TGTGCCAGTAGTGCTGGGTCGCGGGTGGCTGGGGCCAACGTCCTGACTTTC.

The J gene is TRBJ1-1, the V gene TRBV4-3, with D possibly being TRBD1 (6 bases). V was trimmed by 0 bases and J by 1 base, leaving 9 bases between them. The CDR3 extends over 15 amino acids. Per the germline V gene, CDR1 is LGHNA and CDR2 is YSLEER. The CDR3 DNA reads TGCGCCAGCAGCCAAGATAGGGGGTCGAACACTGAAGCTTTCTTT. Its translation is CASSQDRGSNTEAFF.

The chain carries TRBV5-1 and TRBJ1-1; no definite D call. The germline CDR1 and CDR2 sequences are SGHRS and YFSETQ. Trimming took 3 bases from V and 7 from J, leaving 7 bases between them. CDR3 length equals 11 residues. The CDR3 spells CASSSEGEAFF. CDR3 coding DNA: TGCGCCAGCAGCTCGGAGGGTGAAGCTTTCTTT.

The CDR3, as DNA: TGTGCCAGCAGCTTAACAGTCGGACTAGCCCTAGATACGCAGTATTTT. Protein sequence: CASSLTVGLALDTQYF. The chain is built from TRBV13 and TRBJ2-3, with TRBD2 identical over 8 bases. The CDR3 is 16 amino acids. The germline gives CDR1 PRHDT, CDR2 FYEKMQ (reference sequence). V was clipped by 2 bases and J by 5 bases; unmatched bases: 9.

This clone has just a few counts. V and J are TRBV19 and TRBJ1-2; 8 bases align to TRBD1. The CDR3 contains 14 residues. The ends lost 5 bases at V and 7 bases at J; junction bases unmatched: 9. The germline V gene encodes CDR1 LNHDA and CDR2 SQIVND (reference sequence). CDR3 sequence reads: CASSVTGQVFGYTF. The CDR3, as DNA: TGTGCCAGTAGTGTCACGGGACAGGTATTTGGCTACACCTTC.

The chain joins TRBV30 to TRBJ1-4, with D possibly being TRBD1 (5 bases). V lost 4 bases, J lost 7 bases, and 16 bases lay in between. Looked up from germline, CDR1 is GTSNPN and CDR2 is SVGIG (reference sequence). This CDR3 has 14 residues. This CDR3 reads CAWNVAGLAEKLFF. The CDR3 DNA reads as TGTGCCTGGAACGTGGCAGGGCTGGCTGAAAAACTGTTTTTT.

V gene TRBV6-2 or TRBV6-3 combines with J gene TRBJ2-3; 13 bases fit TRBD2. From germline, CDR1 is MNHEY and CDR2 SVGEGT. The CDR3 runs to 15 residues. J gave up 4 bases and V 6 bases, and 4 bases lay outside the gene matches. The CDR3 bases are TGTGCCAGCAGCCGAGGACTAGCGGGGGCAGATACGCAGTATTTT. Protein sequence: CASSRGLAGADTQYF.

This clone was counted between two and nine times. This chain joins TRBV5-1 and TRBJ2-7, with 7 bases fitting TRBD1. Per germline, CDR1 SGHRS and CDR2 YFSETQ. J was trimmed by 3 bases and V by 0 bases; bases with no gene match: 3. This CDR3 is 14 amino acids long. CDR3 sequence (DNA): TGCGCCAGCAGCTTGGGAGGGGGCCTCTACGAGCAGTACTTC. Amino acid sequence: CASSLGGGLYEQYF.

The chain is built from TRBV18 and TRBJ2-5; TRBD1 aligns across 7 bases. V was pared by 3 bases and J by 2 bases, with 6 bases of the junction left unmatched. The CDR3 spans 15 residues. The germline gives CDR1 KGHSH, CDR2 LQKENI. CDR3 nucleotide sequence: TGTGCCAGCTCACCTGGGACAGCTTTGCAAGAGACCCAGTACTTC. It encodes CASSPGTALQETQYF.

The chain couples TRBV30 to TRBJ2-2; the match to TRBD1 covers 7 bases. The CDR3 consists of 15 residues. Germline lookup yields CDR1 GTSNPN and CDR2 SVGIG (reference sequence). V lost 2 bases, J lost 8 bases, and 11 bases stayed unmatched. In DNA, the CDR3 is TGTGCCTGGAGTAGGGACACTCTCAGGGGGGGGGAGCTGTTTTTT. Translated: CAWSRDTLRGGELFF.

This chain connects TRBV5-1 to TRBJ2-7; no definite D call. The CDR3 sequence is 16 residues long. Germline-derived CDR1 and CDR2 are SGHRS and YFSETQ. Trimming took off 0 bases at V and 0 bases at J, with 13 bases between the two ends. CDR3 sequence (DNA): TGCGCCAGCAGCTTGGCCGGCACCAGAGGCTCCTACGAGCAGTACTTC. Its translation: CASSLAGTRGSYEQYF.

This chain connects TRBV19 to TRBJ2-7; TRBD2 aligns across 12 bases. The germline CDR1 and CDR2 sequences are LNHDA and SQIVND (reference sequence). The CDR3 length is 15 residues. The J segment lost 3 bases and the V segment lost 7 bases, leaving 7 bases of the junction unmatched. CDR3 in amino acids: CASTKTSGGGYEQYF. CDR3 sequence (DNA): TGTGCCAGTACCAAGACTAGCGGGGGTGGCTACGAGCAGTACTTC. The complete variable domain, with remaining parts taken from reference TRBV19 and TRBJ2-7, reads DGGITQSPKYLFRKEGQNVTLSCEQNLNHDAMYWYRQDPGQGLRLIYYSQIVNDFQKGDIAEGYSVSREKKESFPLTVTSAQKNPTAFYLCASTKTSGGGYEQYFGPGTRLTVT.

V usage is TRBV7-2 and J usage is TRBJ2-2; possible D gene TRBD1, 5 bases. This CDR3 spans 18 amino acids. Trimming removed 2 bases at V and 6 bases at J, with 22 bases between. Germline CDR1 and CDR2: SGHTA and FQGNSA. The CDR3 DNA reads TGTGCCAGCAGCTTATTAAGCCAGGGTGGGCTTAGGGCCGGGGAGCTGTTTTTT. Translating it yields CASSLLSQGGLRAGELFF.

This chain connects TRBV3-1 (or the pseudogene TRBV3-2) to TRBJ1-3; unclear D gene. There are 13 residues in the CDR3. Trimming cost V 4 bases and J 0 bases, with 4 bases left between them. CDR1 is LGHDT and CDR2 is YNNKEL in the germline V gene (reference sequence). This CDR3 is CASSPVSGNTIYF. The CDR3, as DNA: TGTGCCAGCAGCCCAGTCTCTGGAAACACCATATATTTT.

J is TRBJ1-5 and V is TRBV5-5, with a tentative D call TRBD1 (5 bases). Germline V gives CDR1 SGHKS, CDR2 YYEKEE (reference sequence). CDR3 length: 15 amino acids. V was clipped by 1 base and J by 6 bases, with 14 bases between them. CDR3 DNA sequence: TGTGCCAGCAGCTTGTCCCCAGGGTCAAGTCAGCCCCAGCATTTT. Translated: CASSLSPGSSQPQHF.

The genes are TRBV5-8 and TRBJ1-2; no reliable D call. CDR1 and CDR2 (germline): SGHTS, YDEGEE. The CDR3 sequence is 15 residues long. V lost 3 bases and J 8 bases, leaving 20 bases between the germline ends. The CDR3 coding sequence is TGTGCCAGCAGCTCTGGCCTCGGGAGGGTCCTAGGCTACACCTTC. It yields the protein CASSSGLGRVLGYTF.

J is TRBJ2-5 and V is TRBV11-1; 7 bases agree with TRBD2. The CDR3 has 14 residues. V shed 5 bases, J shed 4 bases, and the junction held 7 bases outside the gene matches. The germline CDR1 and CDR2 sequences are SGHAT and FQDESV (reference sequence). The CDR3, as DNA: TGTGCCAGCAGCCTCCGTCTAGCGGTAGAGACCCAGTACTTC. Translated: CASSLRLAVETQYF.

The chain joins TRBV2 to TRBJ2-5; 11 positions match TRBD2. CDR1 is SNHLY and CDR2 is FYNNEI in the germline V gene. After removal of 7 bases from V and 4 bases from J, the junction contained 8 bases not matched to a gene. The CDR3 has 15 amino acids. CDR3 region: CASTRSTSGVETQYF. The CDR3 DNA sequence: TGTGCCAGCACCCGATCGACTAGCGGGGTAGAGACCCAGTACTTC. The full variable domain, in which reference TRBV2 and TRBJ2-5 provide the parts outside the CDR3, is EPEVTQTPSHQVTQMGQEVILRCVPISNHLYFYWYRQILGQKVEFLVSFYNNEISEKSEIFDDQFSVERPDGSNFTLKIRSTKLEDSAMYFCASTRSTSGVETQYFGPGTRLLVL.

The CDR3 reads CASSLSGGDFPDTQYF. As DNA, the CDR3 is TGTGCCAGCAGTCTCAGCGGGGGGGACTTTCCAGATACGCAGTATTTT. The chain uses TRBV2 and TRBJ2-3, with TRBD2 identical over 10 bases. Germline V gene data show CDR1 as SNHLY and CDR2 as FYNNEI. This CDR3 spans 16 amino acids. Trimming took 5 bases from V and 4 from J; bases not matched to a gene: 9.

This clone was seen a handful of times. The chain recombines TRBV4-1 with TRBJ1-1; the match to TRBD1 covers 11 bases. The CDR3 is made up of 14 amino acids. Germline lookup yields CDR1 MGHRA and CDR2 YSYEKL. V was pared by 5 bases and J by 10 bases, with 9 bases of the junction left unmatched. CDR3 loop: CASSSGQGAVTAFF. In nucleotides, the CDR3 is TGCGCCAGCAGCTCCGGACAGGGGGCTGTGACAGCTTTCTTT.

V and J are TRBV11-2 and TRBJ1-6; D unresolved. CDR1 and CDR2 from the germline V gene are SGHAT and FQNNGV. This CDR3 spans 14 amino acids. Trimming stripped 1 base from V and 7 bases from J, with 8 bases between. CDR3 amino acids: CASSLAPRNSPLHF. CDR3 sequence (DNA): TGTGCCAGCAGCTTAGCCCCCAGGAATTCACCCCTCCACTTT.

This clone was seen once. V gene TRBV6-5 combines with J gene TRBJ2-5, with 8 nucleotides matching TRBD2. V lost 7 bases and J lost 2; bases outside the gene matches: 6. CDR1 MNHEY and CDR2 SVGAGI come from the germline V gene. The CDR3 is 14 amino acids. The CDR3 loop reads CASIRGGPQETQYF. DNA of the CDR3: TGTGCCAGCATACGGGGGGGTCCGCAAGAGACCCAGTACTTC.